The clone carrying this T cell receptor (beta chain) was recorded once. V lost 4 bases, J lost 7 bases, and 6 bases stayed unmatched. CDR1 is SGHTA and CDR2 is FQGNSA in the germline V gene. CDR3 size: 13 residues. In the original analysis: By means of reference gene primer amplification, nucleated cell counts were estimated. Some clones are missing from TCRdb's copy, which holds only in-frame ones; the method was immunoSEQ multiplex PCR. The V and J calls and clone size are taken from that table; D and trimming were inferred from the DNA. The sample yields some 31,000 clones, around nine tenths seen once. This record belongs to a study of blood T cell repertoires in COVID-19. Across the study: The United States, Italy and Spain provided the acute and convalescent COVID-19 samples. The analysed material was cDNA or gDNA that came from T cells, B-cell-depleted T cells, or PBMCs.

The chain joins TRBV7-2 to TRBJ1-2, with TRBD1 matching 7 bases. The sequenced sample was peripheral blood. The sequence derives from a human donor with active COVID-19. The donor label of this sample is uncertain. This CDR3 reads CASSSDRVVGYTF. The DNA of the CDR3 is TGTGCCAGCAGCTCAGACAGGGTAGTTGGCTACACCTTC. The variable domain in full, completed from reference TRBV7-2 and TRBJ1-2, reads GAGVSQSPSNKVTEKGKDVELRCDPISGHTALYWYRQSLGQGLEFLIYFQGNSAPDKSGLPSDRFSAERTGGSVSTLTIQRTQQEDSAVYLCASSSDRVVGYTFGSGTRLTVV.